This T cell receptor (beta chain) was retrieved from a study of cytomegalovirus exposure and HLA in healthy donors. A word on this clone: The antigen remains unidentified.

In the PCR, 60 Vbeta and 13 Jbeta primers were used. Data came from immunoSEQ multiplex PCR; TCRdb stores just in-frame clones and leaves some out. The repertoire holds some 110,000 clones, with over 70% as singletons. Study-wide results and caveats: Relative to equally common others, HLA-associated TCR beta chains showed greater clonal expansion in a later analysis.

The sequencing input was PBMCs. The TCR comes from a male donor in good health and CMV-seropositive.

CDR3 nucleotides: TGTGCCAGCAGTGAATTTCCCCTAGCGGGAGACCGCTCCTACGAGCAGTACTTC. As protein: CASSEFPLAGDRSYEQYF. V and J are TRBV25-1 and TRBJ2-5; 10 bases agree with TRBD2. The J call may be wrong; the DNA end is better matched by TRBJ2-7. The CDR3 is 18 amino acids. Per the germline V gene, CDR1 is MGHDK and CDR2 is SYGVNS.